The sequence of this TCR beta chain was determined in a study of blood T cells in healthy people across ages (dated by TCRdb to about 2015). General notes on the study: Template switching captured roughly one uniquely barcoded TCR beta cDNA molecule per two T cells in model experiments. Age-related changes in TCR beta repertoire diversity were measured in the study by deep sequencing normalized with unique cDNA molecular identifiers. The donors were split into four age groups: young (average 16 years), middle-aged (39), aged (approximately 60) and long-lived (roughly 77). To avoid experimental bias, donors of different ages were spread randomly across the sequencing lanes. Two additional independent replicas of 1 million unique cDNA reads from the same blood draw were analyzed for two donors (one aged 18 to 29 and one aged 80 or older).

On this clonotype: The antigen this receptor binds is unknown. No quality values exist for individual bases; no much larger clone is one base distant.

The investigation overall reported the following: Estimates of total diversity based on one million sequenced T cells were considered lower bounds and underestimates. Bulk unsorted PBMC profiling prevented conclusive comparison of naive and antigen-experienced compartments. Donor CMV infection status was unknown, potentially confounding age-related changes in expanded clonotypes. Observed TCR beta diversity per million T cells fell roughly linearly with age, and a significant reduction was already apparent by age around 40. Compared with the aged group, more naive CD4+ T cells, fewer expanded clones and increased TCR diversity were shown by the long-lived group, suggesting age selection. The percentage of naive T cells measured by flow cytometry correlated strongly with observed TCR beta diversity.

Donors were a few dozen systemically healthy Caucasian individuals from Russia aged 6 to 90 years. Ten milliliters of peripheral blood were drawn from each donor into EDTA-treated Vacutainer tubes. Ficoll-Paque density-gradient centrifugation was used to isolate PBMCs, with at least 7 million obtained per sample. Total RNA, at least 5 micrograms per sample, was extracted from PBMCs with Trizol reagent. Naive CD45RAhigh/CD27high T cell percentages were measured by flow cytometry on a PBMC aliquot from every donor. The method behind the library was 5' RACE. Instrument used: Illumina HiSeq 2500. The second PCR ran for roughly 6 to 11 cycles and used a J-beta primer mix along with a sample-barcoded 5' primer. Each TCR beta cDNA molecule received a unique molecular identifier from a template-switch 5' adaptor carrying 12 random nucleotides. Each sample yielded at least 3 million CDR3-containing paired-end reads. First-strand cDNA was synthesized from all RNA with the Mint cDNA synthesis kit, primed by a TRBC-specific oligonucleotide. All cDNA was treated with uracil-DNA glycosylase and then went through a first 18-cycle PCR with the universal primers M1SS and BC2_uni_R. Processing in the source paper ran as follows. For normalization, 1 million high-quality reads were randomly selected from each sample, with every read carrying a distinct molecular identifier. Reads sharing molecular identifiers were discarded rather than binned into consensus sequences. CDR3 identification, clonotype clustering and error correction used MiTCR with a Q25 quality threshold and the strictest error-elimination algorithm. A nonparametric unseen species model using Euler transformation provided a lower-bound estimate of total TCR beta diversity. The public reads were quality trimmed at Q25 with fastp and then assembled into clones with MiXCR by TCRdb, keeping productive beta chains. Identical CDR3 protein sequences are pooled into one entry, listed with their most common genes and DNA. TCRdb, not the original authors, processed these V and J calls. The table for this sample lists over 1,500,000 distinct CDR3 sequences; roughly 49% of them were counted only once. The top ten hold over 2% of the sample.

The sequenced sample was blood. The TCR originated in a woman between 40 and 50 years old in good health.

The base sequence is TGCAGTGCTAGCGCCTTGGGGCTAAATGAGCAGTTCTTC. Its coded protein is CSASALGLNEQFF. The V gene is TRBV20-1 and the J gene is TRBJ2-1; a tentative D match to TRBD1 spans 5 bases. The germline V gene (reference sequence) gives CDR1 as DFQATT and CDR2 as SNEGSKA. The CDR3, cysteine through phenylalanine, is 13 amino acids long. Only the CDR3 part of the read is kept: 39 bases, read in frame from the first base. V drops 3 bases and J drops 7 bases, leaving 13 bases in between.